Each of the 5 T cell receptor beta chains below was sequenced from the same sample in a study of blood T cells in healthy people across ages. PCR was performed a second time for about 7 to 12 cycles using a sample-barcoded 5' primer and a J-beta primer mix. Via MiXCR, TCRdb re-called the 5' RACE reads, giving one row per CDR3 protein. The sample records about 830,000 distinct CDR3 sequences, 60% to 80% being singletons. Sequenced sample: blood. The receptors shown here come from a man aged 25 to 40 in good health.

The V call is TRBV27, the J call TRBJ2-7; D unclear. V was pared by 5 bases and J by 2 bases, with 13 bases between. CDR1 is MNHEY and CDR2 is SMNVEV in the germline V gene (reference sequence). The CDR3 extends over 14 amino acids. The CDR3 sequence is CASSEVSAAYEQYF. The CDR3, as DNA: TGTGCCAGCAGTGAGGTGTCCGCAGCCTACGAGCAGTACTTC.

The gene calls are TRBV29-1 and TRBJ2-7; 10 bases agree with TRBD2. J gave up 5 bases and V 6 bases, and 19 bases lay outside the gene matches. Germline V gene data show CDR1 as SQVTM and CDR2 as ANQGSEA. This CDR3 is 17 amino acids long. CDR3 protein: CSVLGSSGGARLDEQYF. CDR3 nucleotide sequence: TGCAGCGTCCTCGGGTCTAGCGGGGGCGCCCGACTCGACGAGCAGTACTTC.

This clonotype turned up a few times. The rearrangement joins TRBV12-3 or TRBV12-4 to TRBJ2-6; D gene ambiguous. Trimming took 4 bases from V and 1 from J, leaving 8 bases between them. The CDR3 has 15 amino acids. The CDR3 nucleotides read TGTGCCAGCAGTTCCCCCCGATCTGGGGCCAACGTCCTGACTTTC. Translating it yields CASSSPRSGANVLTF.

V gene TRBV10-3 combines with J gene TRBJ2-4; 10 bases match TRBD1. Germline CDR1 reads ENHRY; CDR2 reads SYGVKD. CDR3 size: 14 residues. V gave up 2 bases and J gave up 6 bases; unmatched junction bases: 1. In DNA, the CDR3 is TGTGCCATCAGTGAGGGACAGGGGGTAAACATTCAGTACTTC. This sequence encodes CAISEGQGVNIQYF.

This chain connects TRBV18 to TRBJ1-2, with D hard to call. V lost 2 bases and J lost 5, with 9 bases in between. The CDR3 has 13 residues. Germline V gene sequence: CDR1 KGHSH, CDR2 LQKENI. This CDR3 reads CASSPDGRYGYTF. The CDR3 nucleotides are TGTGCCAGCTCACCAGACGGGAGATATGGCTACACCTTC.